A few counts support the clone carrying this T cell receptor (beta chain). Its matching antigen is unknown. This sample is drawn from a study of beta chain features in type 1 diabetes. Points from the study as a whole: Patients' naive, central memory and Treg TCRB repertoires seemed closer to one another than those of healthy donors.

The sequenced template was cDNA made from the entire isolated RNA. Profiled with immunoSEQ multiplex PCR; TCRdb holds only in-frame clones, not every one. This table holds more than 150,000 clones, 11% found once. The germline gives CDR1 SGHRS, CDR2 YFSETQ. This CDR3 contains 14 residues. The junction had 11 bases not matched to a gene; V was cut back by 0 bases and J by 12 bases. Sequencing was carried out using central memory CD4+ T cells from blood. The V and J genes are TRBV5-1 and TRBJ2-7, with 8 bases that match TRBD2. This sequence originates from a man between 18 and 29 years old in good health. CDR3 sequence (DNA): TGCGCCAGCAGCTTGGCAGCGGGGGCCCTAAAGAGGTACTTC. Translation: CASSLAAGALKRYF.